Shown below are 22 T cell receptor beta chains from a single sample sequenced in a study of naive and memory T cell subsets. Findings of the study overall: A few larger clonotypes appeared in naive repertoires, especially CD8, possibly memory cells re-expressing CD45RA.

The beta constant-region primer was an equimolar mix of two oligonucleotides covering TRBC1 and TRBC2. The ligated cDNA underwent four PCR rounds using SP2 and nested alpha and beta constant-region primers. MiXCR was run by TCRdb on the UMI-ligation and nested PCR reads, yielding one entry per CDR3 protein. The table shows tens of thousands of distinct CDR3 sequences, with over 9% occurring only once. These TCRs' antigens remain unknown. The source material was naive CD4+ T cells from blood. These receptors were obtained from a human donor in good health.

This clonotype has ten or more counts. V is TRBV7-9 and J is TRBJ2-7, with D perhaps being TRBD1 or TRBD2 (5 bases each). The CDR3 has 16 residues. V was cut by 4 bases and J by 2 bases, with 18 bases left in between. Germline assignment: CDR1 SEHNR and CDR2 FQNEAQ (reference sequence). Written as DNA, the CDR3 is TGTGCCAGCAGCTCCGTTATCCGGGACGGAGCCTACGAGCAGTACTTC. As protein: CASSSVIRDGAYEQYF.

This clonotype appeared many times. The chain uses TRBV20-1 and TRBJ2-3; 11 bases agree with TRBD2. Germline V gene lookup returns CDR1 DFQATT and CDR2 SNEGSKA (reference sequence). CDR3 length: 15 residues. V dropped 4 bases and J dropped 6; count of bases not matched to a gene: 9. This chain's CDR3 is CSAISGGAAADTQYF. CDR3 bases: TGCAGTGCTATTAGCGGGGGGGCTGCGGCTGATACGCAGTATTTT.

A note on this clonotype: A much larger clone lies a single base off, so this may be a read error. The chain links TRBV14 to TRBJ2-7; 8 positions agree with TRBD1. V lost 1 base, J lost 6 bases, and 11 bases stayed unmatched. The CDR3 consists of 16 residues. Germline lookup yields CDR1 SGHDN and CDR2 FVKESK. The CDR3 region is CASSQGQGTVVSEQYF. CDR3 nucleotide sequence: TGTGCCAGCAGCCAAGGACAGGGGACGGTGGTGTCCGAGCAGTACTTC.

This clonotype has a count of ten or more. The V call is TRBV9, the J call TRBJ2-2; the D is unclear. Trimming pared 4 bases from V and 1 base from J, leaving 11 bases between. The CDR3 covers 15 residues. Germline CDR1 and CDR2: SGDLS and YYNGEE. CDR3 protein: CASSSRPGNTGELFF. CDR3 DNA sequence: TGTGCCAGCAGCTCCCGACCGGGGAACACCGGGGAGCTGTTTTTT.

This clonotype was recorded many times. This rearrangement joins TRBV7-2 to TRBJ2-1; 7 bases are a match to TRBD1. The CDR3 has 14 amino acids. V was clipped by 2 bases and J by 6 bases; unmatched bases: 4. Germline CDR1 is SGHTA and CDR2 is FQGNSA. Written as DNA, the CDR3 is TGTGCCAGCAGCTTATCGACAGGGCCCAATGAGCAGTTCTTC. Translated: CASSLSTGPNEQFF.

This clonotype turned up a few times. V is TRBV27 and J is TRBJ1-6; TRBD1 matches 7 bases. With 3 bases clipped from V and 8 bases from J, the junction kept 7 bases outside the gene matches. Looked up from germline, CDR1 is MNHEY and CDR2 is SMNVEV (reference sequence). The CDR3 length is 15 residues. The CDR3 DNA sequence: TGTGCCAGCAGTTTCGGAGACAGGGCGGATTCACCCCTCCACTTT. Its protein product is CASSFGDRADSPLHF.

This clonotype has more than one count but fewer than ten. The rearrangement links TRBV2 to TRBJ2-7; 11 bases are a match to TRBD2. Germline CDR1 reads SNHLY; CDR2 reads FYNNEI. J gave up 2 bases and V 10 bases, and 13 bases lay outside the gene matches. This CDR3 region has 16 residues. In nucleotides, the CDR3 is TGTGCCACCAGGTTTAGCGGGGGGGCGGGTACCTACGAGCAGTACTTC. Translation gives CATRFSGGAGTYEQYF.

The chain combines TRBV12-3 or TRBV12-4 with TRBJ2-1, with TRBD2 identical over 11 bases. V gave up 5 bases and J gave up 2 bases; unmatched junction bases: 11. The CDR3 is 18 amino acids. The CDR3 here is CASSPRLAGIYTYNEQFF. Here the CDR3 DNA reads TGTGCCAGCAGTCCCCGACTAGCGGGAATATATACCTACAATGAGCAGTTCTTC.

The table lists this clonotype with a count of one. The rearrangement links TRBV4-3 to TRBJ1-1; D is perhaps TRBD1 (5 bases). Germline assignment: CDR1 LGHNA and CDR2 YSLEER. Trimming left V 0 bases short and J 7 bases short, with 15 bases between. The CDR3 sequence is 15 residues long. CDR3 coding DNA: TGCGCCAGCAGCCAAGAGGCCAAGGGGCAAGGTGAAGCTTTCTTT. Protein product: CASSQEAKGQGEAFF.

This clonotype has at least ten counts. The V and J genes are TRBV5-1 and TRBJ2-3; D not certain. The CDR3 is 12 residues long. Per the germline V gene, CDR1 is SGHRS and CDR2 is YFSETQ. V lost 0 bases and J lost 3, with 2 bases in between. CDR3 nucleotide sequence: TGCGCCAGCAGCTTGGATACAGATACGCAGTATTTT. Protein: CASSLDTDTQYF.

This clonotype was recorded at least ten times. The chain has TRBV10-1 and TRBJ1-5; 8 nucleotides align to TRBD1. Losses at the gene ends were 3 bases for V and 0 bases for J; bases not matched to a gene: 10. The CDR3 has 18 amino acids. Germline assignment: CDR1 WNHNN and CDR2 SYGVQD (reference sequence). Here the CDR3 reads CASSDMGTGLYSNQPQHF. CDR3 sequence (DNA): TGCGCCAGCAGTGATATGGGGACAGGATTATATAGCAATCAGCCCCAGCATTTT.

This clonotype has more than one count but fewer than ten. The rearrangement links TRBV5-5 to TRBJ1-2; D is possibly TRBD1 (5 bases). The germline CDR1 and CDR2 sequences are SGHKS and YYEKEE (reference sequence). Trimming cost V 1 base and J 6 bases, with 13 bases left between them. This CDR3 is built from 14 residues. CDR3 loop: CASSLSLGGDGYTF. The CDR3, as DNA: TGTGCCAGCAGCTTGAGTCTGGGGGGGGATGGCTACACCTTC.

In DNA, the CDR3 is TGCAGTGCTCCCGACCCCCCAACCTACGAGCAGTACTTC. This translates into CSAPDPPTYEQYF. The gene calls are TRBV20-1 and TRBJ2-7, with D uncertain. The ends were cut back, 5 bases at V and 2 bases at J, with 13 bases in the middle. The CDR3 is 13 amino acids. Germline CDR1 is DFQATT and CDR2 is SNEGSKA (reference sequence).

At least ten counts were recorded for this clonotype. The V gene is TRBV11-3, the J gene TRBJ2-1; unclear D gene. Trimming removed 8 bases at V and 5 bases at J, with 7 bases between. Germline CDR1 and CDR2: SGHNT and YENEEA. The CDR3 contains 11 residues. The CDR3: CASRGNNEQFF. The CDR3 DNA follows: TGTGCCAGCCGTGGGAACAATGAGCAGTTCTTC. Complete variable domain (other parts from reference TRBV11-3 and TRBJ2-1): EAGVVQSPRYKIIEKKQPVAFWCNPISGHNTLYWYLQNLGQGPELLIRYENEEAVDDSQLPKDRFSAERLKGVDSTLKIQPAELGDSAVYLCASRGNNEQFFGPGTRLTVL.

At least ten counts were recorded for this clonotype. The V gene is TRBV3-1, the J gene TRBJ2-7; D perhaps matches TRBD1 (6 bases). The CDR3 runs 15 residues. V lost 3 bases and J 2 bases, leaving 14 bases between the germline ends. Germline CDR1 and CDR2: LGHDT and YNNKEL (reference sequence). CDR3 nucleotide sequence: TGTGCCAGCAGCCACCCCGGCAGGGGAGCCTACGAGCAGTACTTC. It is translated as CASSHPGRGAYEQYF.

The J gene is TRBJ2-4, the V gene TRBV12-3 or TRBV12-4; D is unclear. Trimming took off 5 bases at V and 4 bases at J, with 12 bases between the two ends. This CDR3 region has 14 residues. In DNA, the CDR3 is TGTGCCAGCAGTCTCGATGGCCTTAAAAACATTCAGTACTTC. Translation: CASSLDGLKNIQYF.

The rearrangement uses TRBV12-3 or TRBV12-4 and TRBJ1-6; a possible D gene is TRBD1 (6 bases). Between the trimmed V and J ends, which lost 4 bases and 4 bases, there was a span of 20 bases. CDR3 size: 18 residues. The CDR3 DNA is TGTGCCAGCAGTTATATAGGGGGGAGAACCTTTTATAATTCACCCCTCCACTTT. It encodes CASSYIGGRTFYNSPLHF.

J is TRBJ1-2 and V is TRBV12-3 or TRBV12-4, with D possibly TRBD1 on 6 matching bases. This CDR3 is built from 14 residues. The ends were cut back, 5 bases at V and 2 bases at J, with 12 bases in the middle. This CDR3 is CASSLRQENYGYTF. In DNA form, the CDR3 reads TGTGCCAGCAGTCTAAGACAGGAGAACTATGGCTACACCTTC.

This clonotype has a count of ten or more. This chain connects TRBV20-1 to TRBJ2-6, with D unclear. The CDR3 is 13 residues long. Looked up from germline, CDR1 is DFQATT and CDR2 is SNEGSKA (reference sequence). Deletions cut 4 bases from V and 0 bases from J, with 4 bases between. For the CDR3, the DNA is TGCAGTGCTATCAACTCTGGGGCCAACGTCCTGACTTTC. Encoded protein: CSAINSGANVLTF.

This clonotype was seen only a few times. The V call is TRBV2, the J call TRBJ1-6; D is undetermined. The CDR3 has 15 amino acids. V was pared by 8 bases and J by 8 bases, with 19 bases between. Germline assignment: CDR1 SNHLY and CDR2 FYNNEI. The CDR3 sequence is CASERAGNNDSPLHF. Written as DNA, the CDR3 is TGTGCCAGCGAACGGGCAGGCAACAATGATTCACCCCTCCACTTT.

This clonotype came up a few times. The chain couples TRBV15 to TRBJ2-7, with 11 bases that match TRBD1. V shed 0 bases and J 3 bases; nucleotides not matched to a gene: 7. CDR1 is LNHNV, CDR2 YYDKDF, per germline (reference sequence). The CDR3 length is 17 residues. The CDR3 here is CATSRDLGQGAYYEQYF. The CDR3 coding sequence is TGTGCCACCAGCAGAGACCTCGGACAGGGGGCGTACTACGAGCAGTACTTC.

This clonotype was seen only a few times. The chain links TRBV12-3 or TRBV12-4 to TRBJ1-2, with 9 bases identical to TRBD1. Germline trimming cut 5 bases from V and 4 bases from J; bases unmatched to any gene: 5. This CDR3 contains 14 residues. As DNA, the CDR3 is TGTGCCAGCAGTCTTACAGGGGGCGCCTATGGCTACACCTTC. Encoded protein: CASSLTGGAYGYTF.